The rows below give T cell receptor beta chains drawn from one sample of a study of T cell clonotyping in hematopoietic cell transplantation. The table came from immunoSEQ multiplex PCR; TCRdb's copy has only in-frame clones and leaves some out. The sample records about 69,000 clones, 85% to 95% being singletons. Sequenced sample: peripheral blood mononuclear cells. The receptor set was obtained from a man in his forties or fifties in good health. Some clones in this sample may be carry-over from other donors' samples. Each CDR3 is given with its conserved first and last residue. Size is omitted from some rows. Given values are once, few, many or a class for expanded clones.

J: TRBJ1-2
size: NA
V: TRBV5-6
CDR3: CASSTGRPATNYGYTF

J: TRBJ2-7
size: NA
V: TRBV6-1
CDR3: CASSEWSSGEDEQYF

J: NA
size: NA
V: TRBV18
CDR3: CASSADWNQPQYF

J: TRBJ2-2
size: once
V: TRBV6-5
CDR3: CASSRGQLNTGELFF

J: TRBJ1-1
size: NA
V: TRBV30
CDR3: CAWSVGEGTEAFF

J: TRBJ1-5
size: NA
V: TRBV28
CDR3: CASSVAGGPQHF

J: TRBJ1-3
size: NA
V: TRBV5-6
CDR3: CASSSHRAGNTIYF

J: TRBJ1-1
size: NA
V: TRBV7-9
CDR3: CASSLARGREAFF

J: TRBJ1-3
size: NA
V: TRBV5-1
CDR3: CASSLDGLGSGNTIYF

J: TRBJ1-2
size: few
V: TRBV9
CDR3: CASSVGGDYGYTF

J: TRBJ1-1
size: NA
V: TRBV5-6
CDR3: CASSLTGLNTEAFF

J: TRBJ2-3
size: NA
V: TRBV5-1
CDR3: CASSLAGGAHTDTQYF

J: TRBJ2-3
size: NA
V: TRBV25-1
CDR3: CASSESDTDTQYF

J: TRBJ2-2
size: NA
V: TRBV7-2
CDR3: CASSLRGGVDTGELFF

J: TRBJ2-7
size: once
V: TRBV10-2
CDR3: CASSESGTGGSYEQYF

J: TRBJ2-7
size: once
V: TRBV2
CDR3: CASSVTSGSNYEQYF

J: TRBJ1-1
size: NA
V: TRBV6-1
CDR3: CASALGGVETEAFF

J: TRBJ2-5
size: NA
V: TRBV28
CDR3: CASRQGQETQYF

J: TRBJ1-1
size: NA
V: TRBV7-8
CDR3: CASSQRGGAGRFLEAFF

J: TRBJ2-7
size: NA
V: TRBV29-1
CDR3: CSVGGSSYEQYF

J: TRBJ2-3
size: NA
V: TRBV11-3
CDR3: CASSLVGGVASYTQYF

J: TRBJ2-2
size: NA
V: TRBV7-3
CDR3: CASRVSGDTGELFF

J: TRBJ1-2
size: NA
V: TRBV5-1
CDR3: CASRGTDPNYGYTF

J: TRBJ2-7
size: once
V: TRBV6-1
CDR3: CASIEESYEQYF

J: TRBJ2-7
size: NA
V: TRBV6-1
CDR3: CASSDPGQLTYEQYF

J: TRBJ2-2
size: NA
V: TRBV5-1
CDR3: CASSFRTGDTGELFF

J: TRBJ2-7
size: once
V: TRBV5-1
CDR3: CASSLDSPSYEQYF

J: TRBJ1-1
size: NA
V: TRBV28
CDR3: CASSYYRGSEAFF

J: TRBJ2-4
size: NA
V: TRBV11-2
CDR3: CASSLESIAKNIQYF

J: TRBJ1-2
size: NA
V: TRBV28
CDR3: CASREGSANYGYTF

J: TRBJ1-2
size: once
V: TRBV29-1
CDR3: CSVDYDHAGNYGYTF

J: TRBJ2-7
size: NA
V: TRBV11-1
CDR3: CASRSDGASSYEQYF

J: TRBJ2-4
size: NA
V: TRBV7-6
CDR3: CASSLTRGGADIQYF

J: TRBJ1-3
size: NA
V: TRBV7-8
CDR3: CASSLDLGSGNTIYF

J: TRBJ1-2
size: once
V: TRBV9
CDR3: CASSAPPLRGYTF

J: TRBJ2-5
size: NA
V: TRBV5-1
CDR3: CASSPRLAGGPETQYF

J: TRBJ2-2
size: NA
V: TRBV14
CDR3: CASSQVQGGTGELFF

J: TRBJ1-5
size: NA
V: TRBV2
CDR3: CASSEYGSGSNQPQHF

J: TRBJ2-2
size: NA
V: TRBV7-2
CDR3: CASSLVGGGGPGELFF

J: TRBJ1-1
size: NA
V: TRBV27
CDR3: CATRSGGTEAFF

J: TRBJ2-2
size: NA
V: TRBV4-1
CDR3: CASSQGAVTYTGELFF

J: TRBJ2-2
size: once
V: TRBV15
CDR3: CATSRDRGGNTGELFF

J: TRBJ2-7
size: NA
V: TRBV9
CDR3: CASSVGAGGGHYEQYF

J: TRBJ2-7
size: NA
V: TRBV29-1
CDR3: CSVREMGGEQYF

J: TRBJ1-4
size: NA
V: TRBV5-1
CDR3: CASSWGQGKREKLFF

J: TRBJ2-7
size: NA
V: TRBV28
CDR3: CASSSRILAANSYEQYF

J: TRBJ2-3
size: once
V: TRBV10-2
CDR3: CASSEMGRSTDTQYF

J: TRBJ1-5
size: NA
V: TRBV6-5
CDR3: CASSPRAYSNQPQHF

J: TRBJ2-3
size: NA
V: TRBV11-2
CDR3: CASSLEGTRDTDTQYF

J: TRBJ2-7
size: NA
V: TRBV6-1
CDR3: CASTRTGGGYEQYF

J: TRBJ2-3
size: NA
V: TRBV11-3
CDR3: CASSPYAGGRTDTQYF

J: TRBJ2-3
size: NA
V: TRBV25-1
CDR3: CASTPSGDTQYF

J: TRBJ2-5
size: NA
V: TRBV9
CDR3: CASSAAGGPETQYF

J: TRBJ2-3
size: NA
V: TRBV28
CDR3: CASSLAMDTQYF

J: TRBJ1-1
size: NA
V: TRBV11-1
CDR3: CASSHPGQGLGTEAFF